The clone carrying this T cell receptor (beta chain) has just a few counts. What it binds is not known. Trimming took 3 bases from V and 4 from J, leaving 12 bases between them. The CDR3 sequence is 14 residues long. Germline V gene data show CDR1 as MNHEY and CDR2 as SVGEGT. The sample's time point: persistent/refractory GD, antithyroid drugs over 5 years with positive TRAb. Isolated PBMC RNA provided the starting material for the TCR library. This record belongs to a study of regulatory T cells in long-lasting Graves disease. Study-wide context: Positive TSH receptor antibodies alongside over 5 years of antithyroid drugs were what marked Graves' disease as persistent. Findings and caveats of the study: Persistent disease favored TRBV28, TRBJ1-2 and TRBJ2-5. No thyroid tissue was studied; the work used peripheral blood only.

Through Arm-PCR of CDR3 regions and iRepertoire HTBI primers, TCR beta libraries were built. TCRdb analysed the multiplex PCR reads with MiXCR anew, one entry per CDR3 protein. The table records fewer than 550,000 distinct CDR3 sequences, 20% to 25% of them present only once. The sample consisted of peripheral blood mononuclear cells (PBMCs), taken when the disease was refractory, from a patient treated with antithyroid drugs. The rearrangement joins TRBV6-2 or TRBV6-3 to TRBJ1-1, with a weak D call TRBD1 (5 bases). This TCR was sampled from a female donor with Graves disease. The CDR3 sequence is CASSYSGGVTEAFF. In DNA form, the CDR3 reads TGTGCCAGCAGTTATTCAGGAGGGGTCACTGAAGCTTTCTTT.